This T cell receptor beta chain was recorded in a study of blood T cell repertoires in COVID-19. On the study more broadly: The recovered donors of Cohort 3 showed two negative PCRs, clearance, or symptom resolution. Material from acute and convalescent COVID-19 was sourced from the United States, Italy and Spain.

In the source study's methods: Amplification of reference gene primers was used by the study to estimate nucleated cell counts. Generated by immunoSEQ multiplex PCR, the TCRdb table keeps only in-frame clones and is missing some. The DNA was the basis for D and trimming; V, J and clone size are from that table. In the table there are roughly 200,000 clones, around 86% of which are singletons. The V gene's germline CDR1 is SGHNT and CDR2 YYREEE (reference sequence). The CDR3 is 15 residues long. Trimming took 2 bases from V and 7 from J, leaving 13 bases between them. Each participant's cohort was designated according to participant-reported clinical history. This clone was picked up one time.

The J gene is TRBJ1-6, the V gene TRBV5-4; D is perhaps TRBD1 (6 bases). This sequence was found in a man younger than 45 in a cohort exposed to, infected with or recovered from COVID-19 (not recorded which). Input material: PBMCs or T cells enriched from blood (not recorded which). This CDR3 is CASSFEGVPNSPLHF. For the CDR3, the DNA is TGTGCCAGCAGCTTTGAGGGGGTCCCCAATTCACCCCTCCACTTT.